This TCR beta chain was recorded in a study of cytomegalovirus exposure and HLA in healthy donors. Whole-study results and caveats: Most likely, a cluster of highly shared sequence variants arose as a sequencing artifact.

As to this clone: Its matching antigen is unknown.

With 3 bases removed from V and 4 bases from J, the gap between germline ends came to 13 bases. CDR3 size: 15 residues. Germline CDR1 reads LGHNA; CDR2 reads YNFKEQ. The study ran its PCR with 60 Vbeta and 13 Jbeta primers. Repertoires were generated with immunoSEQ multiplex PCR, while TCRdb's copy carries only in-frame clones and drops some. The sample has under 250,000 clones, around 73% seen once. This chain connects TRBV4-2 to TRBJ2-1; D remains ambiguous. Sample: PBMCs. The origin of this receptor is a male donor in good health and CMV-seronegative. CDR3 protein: CASSHDNNGYNEQFF. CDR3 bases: TGTGCCAGCAGCCATGATAATAACGGGTACAATGAGCAGTTCTTC.